The 21 T cell receptor beta chains presented below share a single source sample, sequenced in a study of cytotoxic CD8 clonotypes in ibrutinib-treated CLL. Profiling relied on immunoSEQ multiplex PCR, and the TCRdb table lists in-frame clones only, not all of them. Of approximately 92,000 clones listed, 75% to 80% are singletons. Sequencing used PBMCs, obtained after 24 months of ibrutinib treatment. These receptors were taken from a human donor with chronic lymphocytic leukemia.

This chain joins TRBV27 and TRBJ2-3; 11 nucleotides agree with TRBD2. Losses at the gene ends were 8 bases for V and 3 bases for J; bases not matched to a gene: 13. Germline CDR1 reads MNHEY; CDR2 reads SMNVEV (reference sequence). The CDR3 covers 17 residues. The DNA of the CDR3 is TGTGCCAGCGGCGGGCTAGCGGGAGGCATTTGGACAGATACGCAGTATTTT. The encoded protein is CASGGLAGGIWTDTQYF.

The chain recombines TRBV18 with TRBJ1-2, with 8 bases fitting TRBD1. Per the germline V gene, CDR1 is KGHSH and CDR2 is LQKENI. The CDR3 runs to 15 residues. The V segment lost 6 bases and the J segment 4 bases; nucleotides outside the gene matches: 10. This chain's CDR3 is CASSQRTGSGYGYTF. CDR3 coding DNA: TGTGCCAGCTCTCAAAGGACAGGGTCAGGCTATGGCTACACCTTC.

This sequence joins TRBV5-1 and TRBJ2-1, with 8 bases aligning to TRBD2. In germline, CDR1 is SGHRS, CDR2 YFSETQ. The CDR3 spans 15 residues. The trim removed 2 bases at V and 8 bases at J, leaving 9 bases unmatched. The CDR3 region is CASSFGGRLMDEQFF. The DNA of the CDR3 is TGCGCCAGCAGCTTCGGCGGGAGGCTGATGGATGAGCAGTTCTTC.

The chain joins TRBV28 to TRBJ1-2; D unclear. The CDR3 is 12 amino acids. V was cut by 8 bases and J by 2 bases, with 9 bases left in between. CDR1 and CDR2 (germline): MDHEN, SYDVKM. This CDR3 is CASVFGNYGYTF. The CDR3 DNA reads TGTGCCAGCGTTTTCGGGAACTATGGCTACACCTTC.

The chain has TRBV28 and TRBJ1-5; 9 bases agree with TRBD1. J was trimmed by 0 bases and V by 5 bases; bases with no gene match: 14. This CDR3 comprises 19 residues. The germline CDR1 and CDR2 sequences are MDHEN and SYDVKM. This chain's CDR3 is CASSPSGTGIIFSNQPQHF. The DNA for the CDR3 is TGTGCCAGCAGTCCCTCCGGGACAGGGATTATTTTTAGCAATCAGCCCCAGCATTTT.

The chain recombines TRBV14 with TRBJ2-4; 8 bases are a match to TRBD2. The CDR3 covers 13 residues. V shed 5 bases and J 10 bases; nucleotides not matched to a gene: 7. Germline V gene lookup returns CDR1 SGHDN and CDR2 FVKESK. CDR3: CASSISGVNIQYF. CDR3 DNA: TGTGCCAGCAGCATTAGCGGGGTGAATATTCAGTACTTC. Drawing the rest from reference TRBV14 and TRBJ2-4, the complete variable domain is EAGVTQFPSHSVIEKGQTVTLRCDPISGHDNLYWYRRVMGKEIKFLLHFVKESKQDESGMPNNRFLAERTGGTYSTLKVQPAELEDSGVYFCASSISGVNIQYFGAGTRLSVL.

This clone turned up a few times. This sequence joins TRBV5-1 and TRBJ2-7; TRBD2 might be the D (6 bases). Between the trimmed V and J ends, which lost 5 bases and 5 bases, there was a span of 17 bases. This CDR3 contains 14 residues. Per the germline V gene, CDR1 is SGHRS and CDR2 is YFSETQ. The CDR3 DNA follows: TGCGCCAGCAGTCCCGGGGGACCTGAGGACGAGCAGTACTTC. Translation gives CASSPGGPEDEQYF.

V is TRBV25-1 and J is TRBJ1-4; 7 nucleotides align to TRBD1. After removal of 4 bases from V and 6 bases from J, the junction contained 2 bases not matched to a gene. The CDR3 is 13 residues long. Germline V gives CDR1 MGHDK, CDR2 SYGVNS. CDR3: CASSATGYEKLFF. In DNA, the CDR3 is TGTGCCAGCAGTGCGACAGGGTATGAAAAACTGTTTTTT.

The chain links TRBV5-1 to TRBJ2-3, with D hard to call. CDR3 size: 12 residues. The germline V and J ends were trimmed by 0 bases and 6 bases, with 5 bases remaining between them. Germline CDR1 and CDR2: SGHRS and YFSETQ. The CDR3 spells CASSLGWDTQYF. CDR3 DNA sequence: TGCGCCAGCAGCTTGGGCTGGGATACGCAGTATTTT.

There are a few counts of this clone. J is TRBJ1-5 and V is TRBV27; 7 bases line up with TRBD1. CDR1 and CDR2 from the germline V gene are MNHEY and SMNVEV (reference sequence). V lost 5 bases to trimming and J lost 7 bases; unmatched junction nucleotides: 14. The CDR3 is 16 amino acids. This chain's CDR3 is CASSLTRQGGYQPQHF. Here the CDR3 DNA reads TGTGCCAGCAGTCTCACCCGACAGGGTGGATACCAGCCCCAGCATTTT.

This chain uses TRBV2 with TRBJ1-1; D gene ambiguous. This CDR3 region has 12 residues. V dropped 4 bases and J dropped 1 base, with 4 bases sitting between them. Germline CDR1 and CDR2: SNHLY and FYNNEI. CDR3 in DNA: TGTGCCAGCAGTGGAAGGAACACTGAAGCTTTCTTT. This codes for CASSGRNTEAFF.

The chain recombines TRBV7-9 with TRBJ2-1; 7 bases match TRBD1. Trimming cost V 5 bases and J 8 bases; bases outside gene matches: 6. CDR3 length: 13 amino acids. Germline assignment: CDR1 SEHNR and CDR2 FQNEAQ (reference sequence). The CDR3 DNA reads as TGTGCCAGCAGCCACAGGGGTCCGGATGAGCAGTTCTTC. Its protein product is CASSHRGPDEQFF.

The chain joins TRBV18 to TRBJ2-1, with 9 bases matching TRBD2. The CDR3 contains 15 residues. With 6 bases clipped from V and 3 bases from J, the junction kept 6 bases outside the gene matches. CDR1 KGHSH and CDR2 LQKENI come from the germline V gene. The CDR3 DNA follows: TGTGCCAGCTCCGAAGCGGGAGGAATCTACAATGAGCAGTTCTTC. This translates into CASSEAGGIYNEQFF.

This rearrangement joins TRBV6-1 to TRBJ1-3, with TRBD1 identical over 9 bases. This CDR3 has 15 residues. The V and J ends lost 0 bases and 3 bases, in that order; junction bases with no gene match: 0. Germline V CDR1 and CDR2: MNHNS, SASEGT. The CDR3 coding sequence is TGTGCCAGCAGTGAAGCGACAGGGGGTGGAAACACCATATATTTT. Its protein product is CASSEATGGGNTIYF.

The chain employs TRBV2 and TRBJ2-1; D perhaps matches TRBD2 (6 bases). This CDR3 has 18 residues. Looked up from germline, CDR1 is SNHLY and CDR2 is FYNNEI. V was cut by 3 bases and J by 8 bases, with 26 bases left in between. CDR3 residues: CASSEGTGAEYLFDEQFF. The CDR3, as DNA: TGTGCCAGCAGTGAGGGGACTGGAGCAGAATATCTTTTCGATGAGCAGTTCTTC.

The CDR3 nucleotides read TGTGCCAGCAGCTCCCCCGCGGGAGGGACGAGTTCACCCCTCCACTTT. Translation gives CASSSPAGGTSSPLHF. The rearrangement uses TRBV7-2 and TRBJ1-6; TRBD1 is a possible D gene (5 bases). Germline CDR1 is SGHTA and CDR2 is FQGNSA. The length of the CDR3 is 16 residues. V dropped 4 bases and J dropped 9 bases, with 19 bases sitting between them. The full variable domain, its missing parts supplied by reference TRBV7-2 and TRBJ1-6, is GAGVSQSPSNKVTEKGKDVELRCDPISGHTALYWYRQSLGQGLEFLIYFQGNSAPDKSGLPSDRFSAERTGGSVSTLTIQRTQQEDSAVYLCASSSPAGGTSSPLHFGNGTRLTVT.

The gene calls are TRBV20-1 and TRBJ1-1, with a tentative D call TRBD1 (6 bases). The CDR3 totals 11 residues. Germline V gene data show CDR1 as DFQATT and CDR2 as SNEGSKA (reference sequence). CDR3 sequence: CSGTLNTEAFF. DNA of the CDR3: TGCAGCGGGACATTAAACACTGAAGCTTTCTTT.

The chain joins TRBV19 to TRBJ2-3; tentative D call: TRBD1 (6 bases). CDR1 and CDR2 from the germline V gene are LNHDA and SQIVND (reference sequence). CDR3 length equals 14 residues. Between the trimmed V and J ends, which lost 6 bases and 2 bases, there was a span of 12 bases. The CDR3 protein is CASRRQDITDTQYF. The CDR3 DNA reads TGTGCCAGTAGGCGACAGGATATCACAGATACGCAGTATTTT. The full variable domain, in which reference TRBV19 and TRBJ2-3 provide the parts outside the CDR3, is DGGITQSPKYLFRKEGQNVTLSCEQNLNHDAMYWYRQDPGQGLRLIYYSQIVNDFQKGDIAEGYSVSREKKESFPLTVTSAQKNPTAFYLCASRRQDITDTQYFGPGTRLTVL.

This chain connects TRBV7-9 to TRBJ1-4; D possibly corresponds to TRBD1 (5 bases). CDR1 and CDR2 from the germline V gene are SEHNR and FQNEAQ (reference sequence). V lost 1 base and J 8 bases, leaving 14 bases between the germline ends. The length of the CDR3 is 15 residues. Here the CDR3 reads CASSLVAGKAEKLFF. CDR3 nucleotide sequence: TGTGCCAGCAGCTTAGTGGCAGGGAAAGCGGAAAAACTGTTTTTT.

This clone was observed a few times. The chain uses TRBV5-4 and TRBJ2-1; D perhaps matches TRBD2 (5 bases). The CDR3 has 14 amino acids. The V gene lost 7 bases and the J gene lost 6 bases, with 17 bases spanning the gap. Germline-derived CDR1 and CDR2 are SGHNT and YYREEE (reference sequence). The CDR3 sequence is CASQRGGGGNEQFF. DNA for the CDR3: TGTGCCAGCCAACGAGGAGGAGGAGGCAATGAGCAGTTCTTC.

The chain links TRBV5-4 to TRBJ1-2; 7 bases align to TRBD1. This CDR3 contains 15 residues. Germline V gives CDR1 SGHNT, CDR2 YYREEE (reference sequence). The V gene end was trimmed by 4 bases and the J gene end by 0 bases; junction bases not matched to a gene: 6. CDR3 sequence: CASSPRGTANYGYTF. In DNA form, the CDR3 reads TGTGCCAGCAGCCCGAGGGGGACAGCTAACTATGGCTACACCTTC.